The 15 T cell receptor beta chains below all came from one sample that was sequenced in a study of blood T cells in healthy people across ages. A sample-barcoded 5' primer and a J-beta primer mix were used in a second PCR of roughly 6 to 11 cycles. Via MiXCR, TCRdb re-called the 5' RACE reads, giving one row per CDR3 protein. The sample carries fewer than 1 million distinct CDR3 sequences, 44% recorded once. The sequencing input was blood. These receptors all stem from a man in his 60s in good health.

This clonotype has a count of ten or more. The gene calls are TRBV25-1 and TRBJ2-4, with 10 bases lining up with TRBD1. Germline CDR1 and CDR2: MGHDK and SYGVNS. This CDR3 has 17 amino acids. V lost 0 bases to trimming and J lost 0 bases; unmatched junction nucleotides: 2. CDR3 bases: TGTGCCAGCAGTGAATATGGGACAGGGGCAGCCAAAAACATTCAGTACTTC. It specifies CASSEYGTGAAKNIQYF. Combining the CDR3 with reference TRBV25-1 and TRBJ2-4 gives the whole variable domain EADIYQTPRYLVIGTGKKITLECSQTMGHDKMYWYQQDPGMELHLIHYSYGVNSTEKGDLSSESTVSRIRTEHFPLTLESARPSHTSQYLCASSEYGTGAAKNIQYFGAGTRLSVL.

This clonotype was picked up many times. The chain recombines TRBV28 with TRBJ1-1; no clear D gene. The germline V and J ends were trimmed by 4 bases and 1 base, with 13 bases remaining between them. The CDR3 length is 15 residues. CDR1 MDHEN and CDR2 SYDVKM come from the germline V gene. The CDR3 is CASSSVVGWNTEAFF. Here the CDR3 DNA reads TGTGCCAGCAGTTCCGTCGTGGGGTGGAACACTGAAGCTTTCTTT.

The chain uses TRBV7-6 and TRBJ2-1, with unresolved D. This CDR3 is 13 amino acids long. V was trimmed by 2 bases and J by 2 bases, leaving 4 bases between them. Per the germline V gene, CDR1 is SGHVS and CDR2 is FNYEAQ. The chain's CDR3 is CASSLRTYNEQFF. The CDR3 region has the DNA TGTGCCAGCAGCTTACGGACCTACAATGAGCAGTTCTTC.

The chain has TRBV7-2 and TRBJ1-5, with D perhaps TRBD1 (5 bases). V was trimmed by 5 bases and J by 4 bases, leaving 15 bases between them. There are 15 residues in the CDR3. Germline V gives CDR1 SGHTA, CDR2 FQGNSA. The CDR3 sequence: CASSPRGGGNQPQHF. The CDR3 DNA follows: TGTGCCAGCAGCCCGCGTGGGGGGGGTAATCAGCCCCAGCATTTT. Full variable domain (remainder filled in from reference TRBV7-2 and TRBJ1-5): GAGVSQSPSNKVTEKGKDVELRCDPISGHTALYWYRQSLGQGLEFLIYFQGNSAPDKSGLPSDRFSAERTGGSVSTLTIQRTQQEDSAVYLCASSPRGGGNQPQHFGDGTRLSIL.

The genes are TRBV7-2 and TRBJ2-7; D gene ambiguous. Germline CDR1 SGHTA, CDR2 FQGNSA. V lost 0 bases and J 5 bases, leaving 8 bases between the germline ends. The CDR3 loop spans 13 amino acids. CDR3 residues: CASSLAPRDEQYF. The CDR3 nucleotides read TGTGCCAGCAGCTTAGCTCCAAGGGACGAGCAGTACTTC.

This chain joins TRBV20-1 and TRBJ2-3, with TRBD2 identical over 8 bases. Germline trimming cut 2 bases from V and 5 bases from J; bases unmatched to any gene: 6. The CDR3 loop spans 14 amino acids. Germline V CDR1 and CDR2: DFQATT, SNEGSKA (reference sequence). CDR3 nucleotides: TGCAGTGCTAGACGGGGGGGCGGCGGAGATACGCAGTATTTT. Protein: CSARRGGGGDTQYF.

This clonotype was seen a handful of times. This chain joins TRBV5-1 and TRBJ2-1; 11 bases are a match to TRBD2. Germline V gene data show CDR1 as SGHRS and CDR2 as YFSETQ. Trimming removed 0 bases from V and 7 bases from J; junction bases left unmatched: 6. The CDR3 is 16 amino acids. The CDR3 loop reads CASSLVSGGARNEQFF. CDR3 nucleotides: TGCGCCAGCAGCTTGGTTAGCGGGGGGGCGAGGAATGAGCAGTTCTTC.

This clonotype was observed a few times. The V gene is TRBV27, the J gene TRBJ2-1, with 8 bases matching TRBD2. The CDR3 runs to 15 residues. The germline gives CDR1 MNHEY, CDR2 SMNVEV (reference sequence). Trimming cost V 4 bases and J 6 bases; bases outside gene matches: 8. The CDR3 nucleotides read TGTGCCAGCAGTTCCCTAGCGGGTGCAATCAATGAGCAGTTCTTC. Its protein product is CASSSLAGAINEQFF.

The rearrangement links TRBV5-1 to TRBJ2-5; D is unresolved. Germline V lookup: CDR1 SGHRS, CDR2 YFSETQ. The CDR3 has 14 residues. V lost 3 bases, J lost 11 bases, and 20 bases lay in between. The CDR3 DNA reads TGCGCCAGCAGCTCCCCTAACACCCCAGGTGAGCAGTACTTC. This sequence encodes CASSSPNTPGEQYF.

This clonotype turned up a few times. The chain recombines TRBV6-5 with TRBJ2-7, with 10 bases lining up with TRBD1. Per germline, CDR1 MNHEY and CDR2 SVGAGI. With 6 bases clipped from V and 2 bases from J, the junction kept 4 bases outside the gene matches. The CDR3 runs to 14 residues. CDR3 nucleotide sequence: TGTGCCAGCAGATTGACAGGGGGCCCCTACGAGCAGTACTTC. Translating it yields CASRLTGGPYEQYF.

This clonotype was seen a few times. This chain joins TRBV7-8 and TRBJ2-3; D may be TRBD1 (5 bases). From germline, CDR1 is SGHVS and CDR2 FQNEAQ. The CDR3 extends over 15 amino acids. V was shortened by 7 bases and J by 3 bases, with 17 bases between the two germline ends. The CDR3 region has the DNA TGTGCCAGCAAACCTTTGAAGGGGCTAACAGATACGCAGTATTTT. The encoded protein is CASKPLKGLTDTQYF.

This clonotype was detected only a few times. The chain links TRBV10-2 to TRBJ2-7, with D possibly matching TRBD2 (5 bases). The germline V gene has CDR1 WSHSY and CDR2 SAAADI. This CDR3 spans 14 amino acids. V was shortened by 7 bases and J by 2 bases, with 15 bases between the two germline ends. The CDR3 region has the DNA TGCGCCAGCACTCCCGGGGATTCACCCTACGAGCAGTACTTC. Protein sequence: CASTPGDSPYEQYF.

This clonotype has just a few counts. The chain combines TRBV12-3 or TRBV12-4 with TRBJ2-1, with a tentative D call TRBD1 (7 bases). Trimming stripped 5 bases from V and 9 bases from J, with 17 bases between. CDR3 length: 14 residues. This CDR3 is CASSSRGQGGEQFF. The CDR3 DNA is TGTGCCAGCAGTAGCCGCGGCCAGGGGGGTGAGCAGTTCTTC.

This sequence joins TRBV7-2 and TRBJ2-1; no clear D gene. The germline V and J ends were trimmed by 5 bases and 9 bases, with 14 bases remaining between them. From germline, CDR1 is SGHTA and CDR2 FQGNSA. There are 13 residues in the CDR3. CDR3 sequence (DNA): TGTGCCAGCAGCGTCGGGTCCCTCGGTGAGCAGTTCTTC. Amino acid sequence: CASSVGSLGEQFF.

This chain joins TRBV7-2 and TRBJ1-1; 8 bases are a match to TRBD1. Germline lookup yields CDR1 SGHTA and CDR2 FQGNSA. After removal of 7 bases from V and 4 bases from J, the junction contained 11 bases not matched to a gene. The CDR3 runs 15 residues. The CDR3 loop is CASTHGQGTGTEAFF. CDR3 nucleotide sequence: TGTGCCAGCACCCATGGACAGGGTACGGGCACTGAAGCTTTCTTT. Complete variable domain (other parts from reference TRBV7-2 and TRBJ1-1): GAGVSQSPSNKVTEKGKDVELRCDPISGHTALYWYRQSLGQGLEFLIYFQGNSAPDKSGLPSDRFSAERTGGSVSTLTIQRTQQEDSAVYLCASTHGQGTGTEAFFGQGTRLTVV.